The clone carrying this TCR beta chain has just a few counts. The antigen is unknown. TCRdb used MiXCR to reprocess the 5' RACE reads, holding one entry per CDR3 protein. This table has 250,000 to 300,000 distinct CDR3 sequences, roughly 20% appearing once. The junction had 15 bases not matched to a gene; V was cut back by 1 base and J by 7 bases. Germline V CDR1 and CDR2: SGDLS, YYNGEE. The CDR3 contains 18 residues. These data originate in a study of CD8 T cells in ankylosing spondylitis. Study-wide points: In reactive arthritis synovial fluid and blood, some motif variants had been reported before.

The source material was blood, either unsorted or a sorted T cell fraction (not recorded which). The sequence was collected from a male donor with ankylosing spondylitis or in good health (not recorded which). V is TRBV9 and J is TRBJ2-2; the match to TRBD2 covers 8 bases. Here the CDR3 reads CASSVLRLHAREGGELFF. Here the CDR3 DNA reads TGTGCCAGCAGCGTATTGCGGCTCCATGCTCGGGAGGGCGGGGAGCTGTTTTTT.